This T cell receptor (beta chain) was recovered during a study of cytomegalovirus exposure and HLA in healthy donors. Points from the study as a whole: In a later analysis, first-cohort TCR clusters were found to tend to co-occur in the approximately 120 validation repertoires. The classifier was said to identify cytomegalovirus status with high specificity and sensitivity. The study flagged approximately 180 TCR beta chains as cytomegalovirus-associated.

The germline CDR1 and CDR2 sequences are MDHEN and SYDVKM. This CDR3 has 14 residues. The germline V and J ends were trimmed by 8 bases and 0 bases, with 8 bases remaining between them. Profiling relied on immunoSEQ multiplex PCR, and the TCRdb table lists in-frame clones only, not all of them. The sample has fewer than 200,000 clones, 86% seen once. With respect to this clone: Its antigen is not identified.

Sequenced: PBMCs. The sequence was obtained from a woman in her 30s in good health and CMV-seronegative. V gene TRBV28 combines with J gene TRBJ2-6; D remains ambiguous. The CDR3 region has the DNA TGTGCCAGCGGCCGTCCCTCTGGGGCCAACGTCCTGACTTTC. Residues: CASGRPSGANVLTF.